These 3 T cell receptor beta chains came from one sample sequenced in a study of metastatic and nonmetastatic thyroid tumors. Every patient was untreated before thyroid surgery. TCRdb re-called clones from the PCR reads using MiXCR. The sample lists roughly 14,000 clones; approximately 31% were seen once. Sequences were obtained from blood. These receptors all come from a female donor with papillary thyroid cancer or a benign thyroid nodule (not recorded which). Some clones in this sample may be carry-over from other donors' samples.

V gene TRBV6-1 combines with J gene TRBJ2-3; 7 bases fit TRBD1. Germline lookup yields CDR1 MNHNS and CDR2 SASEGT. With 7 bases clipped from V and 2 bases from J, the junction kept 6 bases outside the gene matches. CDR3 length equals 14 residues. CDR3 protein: CASTGQGDTDTQYF. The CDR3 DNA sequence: TGTGCCAGCACGGGGCAGGGGGACACAGATACGCAGTATTTT.

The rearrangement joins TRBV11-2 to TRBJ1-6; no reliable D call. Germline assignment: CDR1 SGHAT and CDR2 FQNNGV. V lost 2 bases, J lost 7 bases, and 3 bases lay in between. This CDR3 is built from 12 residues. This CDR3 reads CASSLLNSPLHF. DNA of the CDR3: TGTGCCAGCAGCTTACTAAATTCACCCCTCCACTTT.

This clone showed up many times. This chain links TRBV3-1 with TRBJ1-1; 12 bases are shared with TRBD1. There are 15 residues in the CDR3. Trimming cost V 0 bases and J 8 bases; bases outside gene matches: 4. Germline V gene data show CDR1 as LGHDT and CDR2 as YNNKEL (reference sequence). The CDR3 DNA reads TGTGCCAGCAGCCAAGAGGGACAGGGGGCCCGAGAAGCTTTCTTT. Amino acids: CASSQEGQGAREAFF.